This TCR beta chain was observed in a study of blood T cell repertoires in COVID-19. Overall study context: COVID-19 samples from acute and convalescent phases originated in the United States, Italy and Spain.

With V trimmed by 1 base and J by 6 bases, 4 bases remained unmatched. The germline V gene encodes CDR1 SGDLS and CDR2 YYNGEE. The CDR3 is 13 amino acids. The repertoire was sequenced with immunoSEQ multiplex PCR; TCRdb's copy has only in-frame clones and lacks some. The repertoire holds over 20,000 clones, with 75% to 90% as singletons. The rearrangement links TRBV9 to TRBJ2-7; the match to TRBD2 covers 7 bases. Sequences were obtained from peripheral blood. This clonotype originated in a man between 65 and 85 years old with active COVID-19. CDR3 nucleotide sequence: TGTGCCAGCAGCGTATCCAGGGAGGGCGAGCAGTACTTC. Amino acid sequence: CASSVSREGEQYF.